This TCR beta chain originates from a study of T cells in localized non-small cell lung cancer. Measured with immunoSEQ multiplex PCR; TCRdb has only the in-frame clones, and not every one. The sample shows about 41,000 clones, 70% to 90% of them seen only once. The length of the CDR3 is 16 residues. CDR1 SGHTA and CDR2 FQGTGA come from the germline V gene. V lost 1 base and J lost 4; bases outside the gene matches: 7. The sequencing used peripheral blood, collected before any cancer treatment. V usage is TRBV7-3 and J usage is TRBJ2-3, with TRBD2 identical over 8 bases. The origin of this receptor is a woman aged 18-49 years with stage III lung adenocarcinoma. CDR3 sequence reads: CASSLSAGGVADTQYF. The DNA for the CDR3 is TGTGCCAGCAGCTTAAGCGCGGGGGGTGTTGCAGATACGCAGTATTTT.